This T cell receptor (beta chain) was profiled in a study of CD4+ T cells in melanoma. General study results and limits: CD8+ T cell, macrophage and B cell function reportedly correlated with neoantigen-specific CD4+ T cells. In melanoma, neoantigen-specific CD4+ T cells reportedly differed in differentiation state.

Trimming took 5 bases from V and 6 from J, leaving 14 bases between them. The CDR3 consists of 14 residues. Germline CDR1 and CDR2: SGHVS and FQNEAQ. Concerning this clone: Its antigen is still unknown.

Clones were read by immunoSEQ multiplex PCR, and TCRdb kept only the in-frame ones, dropping some. The profile covers 9,600 or so clones, with 73% appearing a single time and 24% taken by the ten largest. This receptor was identified in a human donor with melanoma. V is TRBV7-8 and J is TRBJ1-5, with D maybe TRBD1 (5 bases). Specimen: cells from a culture (not recorded whether cultured in vitro). CDR3 protein: CASSRGGAGQPQHF. In DNA, the CDR3 is TGTGCCAGCAGCCGAGGCGGGGCTGGTCAGCCCCAGCATTTT.